This T cell receptor beta chain was sequenced in a study of blood T cell repertoires in COVID-19. Whole-study context: PBMCs, B-cell-depleted T cells, or T cells were the source of the cDNA or gDNA that made up the material.

This clone was seen once. Profiling relied on immunoSEQ multiplex PCR, and the TCRdb table lists in-frame clones only, not all of them. Among fewer than 65,000 clones, about 80% were seen once, and the ten largest hold roughly 25%. The source is a man in his sixties or seventies with acute or convalescent COVID-19. The sequencing input was peripheral blood.

The CDR3 region has the DNA TGTGCCTGGAGTGCAGGGGGCGGTGAAAAACTGTTTTTT. Translated: CAWSAGGGEKLFF. The chain employs TRBV30 and TRBJ1-4; 8 nucleotides match TRBD1. CDR1 GTSNPN and CDR2 SVGIG come from the germline V gene (reference sequence). Losses at the gene ends were 1 base for V and 7 bases for J; bases not matched to a gene: 2. This CDR3 has 13 residues. Drawing the rest from reference TRBV30 and TRBJ1-4, the complete variable domain is SQTIHQWPATLVQPVGSPLSLECTVEGTSNPNLYWYRQAAGRGLQLLFYSVGIGQISSEVPQNLSASRPQDRQFILSSKKLLLSDSGFYLCAWSAGGGEKLFFGSGTQLSVL.